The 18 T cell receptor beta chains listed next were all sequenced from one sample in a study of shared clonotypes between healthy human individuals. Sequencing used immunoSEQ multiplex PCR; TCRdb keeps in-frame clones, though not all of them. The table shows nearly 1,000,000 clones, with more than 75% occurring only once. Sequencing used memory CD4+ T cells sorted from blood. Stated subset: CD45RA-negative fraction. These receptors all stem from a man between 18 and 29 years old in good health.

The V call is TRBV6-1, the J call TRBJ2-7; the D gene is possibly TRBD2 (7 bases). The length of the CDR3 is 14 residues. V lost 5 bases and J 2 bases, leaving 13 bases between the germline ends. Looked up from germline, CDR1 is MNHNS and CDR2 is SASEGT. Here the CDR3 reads CASSRNGGPYEQYF. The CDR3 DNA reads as TGTGCCAGCAGTAGGAACGGGGGGCCCTACGAGCAGTACTTC.

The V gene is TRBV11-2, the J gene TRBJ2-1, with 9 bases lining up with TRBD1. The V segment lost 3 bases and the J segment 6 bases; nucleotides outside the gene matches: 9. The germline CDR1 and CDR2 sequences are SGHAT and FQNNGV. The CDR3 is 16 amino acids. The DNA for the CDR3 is TGTGCCAGCAGCTTCACAGGGGGCGCTGGGGCCAATGAGCAGTTCTTC. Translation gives CASSFTGGAGANEQFF.

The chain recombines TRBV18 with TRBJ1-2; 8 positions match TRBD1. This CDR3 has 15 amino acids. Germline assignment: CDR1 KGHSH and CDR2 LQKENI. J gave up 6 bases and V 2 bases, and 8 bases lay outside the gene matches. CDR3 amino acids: CASSPAGQAPDGYTF. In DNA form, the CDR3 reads TGTGCCAGCTCACCAGCGGGACAGGCCCCCGATGGCTACACCTTC.

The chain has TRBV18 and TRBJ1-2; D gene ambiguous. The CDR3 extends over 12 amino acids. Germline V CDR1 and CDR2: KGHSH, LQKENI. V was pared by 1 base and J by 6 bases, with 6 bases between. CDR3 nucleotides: TGTGCCAGCTCACCACTAGCCCATGGCTACACCTTC. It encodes CASSPLAHGYTF.

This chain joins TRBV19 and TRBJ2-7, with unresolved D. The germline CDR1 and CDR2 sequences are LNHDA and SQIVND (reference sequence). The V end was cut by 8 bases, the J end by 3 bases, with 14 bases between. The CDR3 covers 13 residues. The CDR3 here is CASQIDGFYEQYF. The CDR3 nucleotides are TGTGCCAGTCAGATTGACGGATTCTACGAGCAGTACTTC. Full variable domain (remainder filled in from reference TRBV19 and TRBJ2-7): DGGITQSPKYLFRKEGQNVTLSCEQNLNHDAMYWYRQDPGQGLRLIYYSQIVNDFQKGDIAEGYSVSREKKESFPLTVTSAQKNPTAFYLCASQIDGFYEQYFGPGTRLTVT.

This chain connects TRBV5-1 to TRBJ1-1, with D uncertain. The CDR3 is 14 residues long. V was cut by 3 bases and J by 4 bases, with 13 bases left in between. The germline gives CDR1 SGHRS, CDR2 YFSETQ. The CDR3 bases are TGCGCCAGCAGCTCCCGCGTAGGGAGCACTGAAGCTTTCTTT. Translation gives CASSSRVGSTEAFF.

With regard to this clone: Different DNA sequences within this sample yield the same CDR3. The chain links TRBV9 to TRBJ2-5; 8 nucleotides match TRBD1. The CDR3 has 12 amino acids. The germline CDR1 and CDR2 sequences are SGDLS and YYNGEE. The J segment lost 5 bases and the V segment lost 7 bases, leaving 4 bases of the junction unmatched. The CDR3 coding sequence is TGTGCCAGCTCAGGGGGCGTGGAGACCCAGTACTTC. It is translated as CASSGGVETQYF.

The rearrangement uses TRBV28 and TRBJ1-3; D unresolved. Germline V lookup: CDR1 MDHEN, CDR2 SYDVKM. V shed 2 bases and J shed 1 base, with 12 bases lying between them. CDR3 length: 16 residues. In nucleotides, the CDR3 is TGTGCCAGCAGTTTAGCGGTGTTGCAGTCTGGAAACACCATATATTTT. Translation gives CASSLAVLQSGNTIYF.

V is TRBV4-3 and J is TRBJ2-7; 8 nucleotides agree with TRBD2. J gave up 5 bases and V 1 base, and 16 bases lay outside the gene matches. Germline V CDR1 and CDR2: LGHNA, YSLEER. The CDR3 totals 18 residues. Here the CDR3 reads CASSQAMQRGSTVHEQYF. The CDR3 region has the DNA TGCGCCAGCAGCCAAGCGATGCAGCGGGGGTCGACCGTCCACGAGCAGTACTTC.

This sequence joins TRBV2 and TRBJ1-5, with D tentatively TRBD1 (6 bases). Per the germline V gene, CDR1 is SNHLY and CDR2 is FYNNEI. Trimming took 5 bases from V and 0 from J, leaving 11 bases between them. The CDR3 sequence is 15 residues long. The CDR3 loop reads CASSLGTRSNQPQHF. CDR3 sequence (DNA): TGTGCCAGCAGTCTTGGGACACGTAGCAATCAGCCCCAGCATTTT.

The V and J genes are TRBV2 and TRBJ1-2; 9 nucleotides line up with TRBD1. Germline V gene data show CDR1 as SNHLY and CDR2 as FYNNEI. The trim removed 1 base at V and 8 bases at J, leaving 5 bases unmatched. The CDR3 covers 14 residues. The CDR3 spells CASSEGGQGMGYTF. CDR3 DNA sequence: TGTGCCAGCAGTGAAGGGGGACAGGGTATGGGCTACACCTTC.

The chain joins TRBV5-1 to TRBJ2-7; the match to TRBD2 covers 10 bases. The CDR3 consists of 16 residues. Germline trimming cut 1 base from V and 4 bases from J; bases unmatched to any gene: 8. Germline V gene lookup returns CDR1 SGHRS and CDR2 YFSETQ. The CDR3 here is CASSLYIASGRYEQYF. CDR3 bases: TGCGCCAGCAGCTTGTATATCGCTAGCGGGAGATACGAGCAGTACTTC.

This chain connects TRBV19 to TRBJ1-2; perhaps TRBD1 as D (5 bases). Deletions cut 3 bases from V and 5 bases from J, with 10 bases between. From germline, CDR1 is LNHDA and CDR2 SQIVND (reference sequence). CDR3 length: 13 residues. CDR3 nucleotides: TGTGCCAGTAGTATCGGGACCTCGTATGGCTACACCTTC. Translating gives CASSIGTSYGYTF.

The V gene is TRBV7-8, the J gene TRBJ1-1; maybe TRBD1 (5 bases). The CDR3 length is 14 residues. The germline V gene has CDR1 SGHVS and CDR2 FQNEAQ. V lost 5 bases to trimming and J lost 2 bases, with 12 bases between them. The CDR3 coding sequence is TGTGCCAGCAGCCAACGGGACCTAAACACTGAAGCTTTCTTT. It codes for CASSQRDLNTEAFF.

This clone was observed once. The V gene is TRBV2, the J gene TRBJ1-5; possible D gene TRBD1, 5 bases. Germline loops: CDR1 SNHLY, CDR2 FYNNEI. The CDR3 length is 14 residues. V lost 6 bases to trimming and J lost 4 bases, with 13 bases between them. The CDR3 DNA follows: TGTGCCAGCAGGGTGGGGACGGGAAATCAGCCCCAGCATTTT. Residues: CASRVGTGNQPQHF.

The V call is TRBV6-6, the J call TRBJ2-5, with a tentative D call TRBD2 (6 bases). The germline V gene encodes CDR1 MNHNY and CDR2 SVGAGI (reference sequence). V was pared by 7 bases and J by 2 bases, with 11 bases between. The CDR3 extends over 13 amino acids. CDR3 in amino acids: CASKVGGQETQYF. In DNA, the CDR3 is TGTGCCAGCAAGGTGGGGGGTCAAGAGACCCAGTACTTC.

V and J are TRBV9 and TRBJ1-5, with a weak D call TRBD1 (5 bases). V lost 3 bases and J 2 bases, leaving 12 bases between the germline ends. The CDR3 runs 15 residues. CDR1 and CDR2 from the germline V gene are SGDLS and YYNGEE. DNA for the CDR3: TGTGCCAGCAGCGGCGTGGGGACTGGCAATCAGCCCCAGCATTTT. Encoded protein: CASSGVGTGNQPQHF.

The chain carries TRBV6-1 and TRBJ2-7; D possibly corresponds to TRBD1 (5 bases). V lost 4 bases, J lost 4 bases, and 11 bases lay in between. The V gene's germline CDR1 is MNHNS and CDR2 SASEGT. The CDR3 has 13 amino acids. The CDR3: CASSANRRYEQYF. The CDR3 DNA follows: TGTGCCAGCAGTGCGAACAGGCGGTACGAGCAGTACTTC.